The present T cell receptor beta chain was sequenced within a study of cytomegalovirus exposure and HLA in healthy donors. Study as a whole: Genotyping showed 75% to 90% of 398 donors falling in the Caucasian-associated ancestry cluster.

Study results and caveats: A list of roughly 160 TCR beta chains associated with cytomegalovirus was given. It was reportedly the case that the classifier diagnosed cytomegalovirus status with high specificity and sensitivity.

With regard to this clone: What it binds is unknown.

This PCR relied on a set of 60 Vbeta primers and 13 Jbeta primers. Assay used: immunoSEQ multiplex PCR; TCRdb lists only in-frame clones, some missing. The sample holds 150,000 to 200,000 clones. CDR1 is MNHEY, CDR2 SVGAGI, per germline. The V end was cut by 6 bases, the J end by 7 bases, with 16 bases between. The CDR3 is 14 amino acids. The TCR comes from a man aged 30 to 45 in good health and CMV-seronegative. The sample was PBMCs. V usage is TRBV6-5 and J usage is TRBJ1-3, with D perhaps matching TRBD1 (6 bases). CDR3 protein: CASRIQGSANTIYF. In nucleotides, the CDR3 is TGTGCCAGCAGGATACAGGGATCGGCTAACACCATATATTTT.